The 22 T cell receptor beta chains reported below all come from one sample, sequenced in a study of blood T cell repertoires in COVID-19. TCRdb's copy holds only in-frame clones and misses some; the assay was immunoSEQ multiplex PCR. Of 18,000 or so clones detected, roughly 91% appear once; the ten largest clones hold more than 5.5%. The sequenced material came from peripheral blood. These receptors all stem from a human donor in a cohort sampled during active COVID-19.

The rearrangement joins TRBV25-1 to TRBJ2-2, with 9 positions matching TRBD2. Trimming removed 1 base from V and 7 bases from J; junction bases left unmatched: 10. CDR3 size: 17 residues. Germline V gives CDR1 MGHDK, CDR2 SYGVNS. DNA of the CDR3: TGTGCCAGCAGTGAATTTGCGGGGGGGCGGGGGAACGGGGAGCTGTTTTTT. This codes for CASSEFAGGRGNGELFF.

This clone appeared a few times. This sequence joins TRBV25-1 and TRBJ2-7; 10 bases map to TRBD1. This CDR3 is 13 amino acids long. V was pared by 7 bases and J by 5 bases, with 5 bases of the junction left unmatched. Germline V gene lookup returns CDR1 MGHDK and CDR2 SYGVNS. The DNA for the CDR3 is TGTGCCAGCACCGGACAGGGGGGGGACGAGCAGTACTTC. Its translation is CASTGQGGDEQYF.

This chain links TRBV29-1 with TRBJ2-3, with D possibly TRBD2 on 6 matching bases. Germline-derived CDR1 and CDR2 are SQVTM and ANQGSEA. V lost 7 bases and J lost 5, with 19 bases in between. CDR3 length: 14 residues. In DNA, the CDR3 is TGCAGCGCAAAAAATCGGGGGACCGTAGATACGCAGTATTTT. Encoded protein: CSAKNRGTVDTQYF.

The chain is built from TRBV4-3 and TRBJ2-7, with D hard to call. The CDR3 is 14 residues long. Trimming removed 1 base at V and 3 bases at J, with 10 bases between. CDR1 LGHNA and CDR2 YSLEER come from the germline V gene. The DNA of the CDR3 is TGCGCCAGCAGCCAAGGACACCAGGTCTACGAGCAGTACTTC. This encodes CASSQGHQVYEQYF.

V gene TRBV7-2 combines with J gene TRBJ2-1; the D is unclear. CDR1 and CDR2 from the germline V gene are SGHTA and FQGNSA. V was trimmed by 7 bases and J by 1 base, leaving 8 bases between them. The CDR3 contains 13 residues. The CDR3 loop reads CASTFRSYNEQFF. The CDR3 nucleotides read TGTGCCAGCACCTTCCGGTCCTACAATGAGCAGTTCTTC.

The chain recombines TRBV29-1 with TRBJ1-1, with a tentative D call TRBD1 (5 bases). The germline V gene has CDR1 SQVTM and CDR2 ANQGSEA. The CDR3 totals 11 residues. The V gene lost 8 bases and the J gene lost 7 bases, with 14 bases spanning the gap. The CDR3 sequence is CSTGEGHEAFF. The CDR3 DNA follows: TGCAGCACGGGGGAAGGACATGAAGCTTTCTTT.

The chain is built from TRBV5-1 and TRBJ2-6; 7 nucleotides match TRBD1. This CDR3 has 17 amino acids. Losses at the gene ends were 0 bases for V and 3 bases for J; bases not matched to a gene: 6. Germline CDR1 SGHRS, CDR2 YFSETQ. The CDR3 reads CASSLETGLGGANVLTF. For the CDR3, the DNA is TGCGCCAGCAGCTTGGAGACAGGGCTGGGTGGGGCCAACGTCCTGACTTTC.

The chain combines TRBV25-1 with TRBJ2-7; weak D call: TRBD1 (6 bases). Trimming pared 5 bases from V and 3 bases from J, leaving 17 bases between. The CDR3 sequence is 15 residues long. The V gene's germline CDR1 is MGHDK and CDR2 SYGVNS. The CDR3 here is CASSQGFVAGYEQYF. DNA for the CDR3: TGTGCCAGCAGTCAGGGGTTCGTGGCCGGCTACGAGCAGTACTTC.

This sequence joins TRBV5-1 and TRBJ2-1, with 11 bases lining up with TRBD2. The germline CDR1 and CDR2 sequences are SGHRS and YFSETQ. With V trimmed by 2 bases and J by 7 bases, 5 bases remained unmatched. The CDR3 contains 15 residues. CDR3 bases: TGCGCCAGCAGCTTACTAGCGGGAGAGGGGAATGAGCAGTTCTTC. It specifies CASSLLAGEGNEQFF.

This chain links TRBV18 with TRBJ2-3, with D perhaps matching TRBD1 (6 bases). Germline loops: CDR1 KGHSH, CDR2 LQKENI. This CDR3 has 14 residues. Trimming stripped 3 bases from V and 6 bases from J, with 13 bases between. CDR3 sequence: CASSPDRRGDTQYF. The CDR3 nucleotides read TGTGCCAGCTCACCGGACAGACGCGGGGATACGCAGTATTTT.

This clone was counted between two and nine times. The chain carries TRBV19 and TRBJ1-5; D possibly corresponds to TRBD1 (6 bases). The CDR3 spans 15 residues. Germline V gene lookup returns CDR1 LNHDA and CDR2 SQIVND (reference sequence). Trimming pared 5 bases from V and 4 bases from J, leaving 15 bases between. CDR3 amino acids: CASSVSGRGNQPQHF. The CDR3 bases are TGTGCCAGTAGTGTGTCAGGGAGGGGGAATCAGCCCCAGCATTTT.

This sequence joins TRBV11-3 and TRBJ2-7; D gene unclear. CDR1 and CDR2 from the germline V gene are SGHNT and YENEEA. The CDR3 is made up of 15 amino acids. V lost 0 bases, J lost 0 bases, and 9 bases lay in between. CDR3 amino acids: CASSLDQVSSYEQYF. As DNA, the CDR3 is TGTGCCAGCAGCTTAGATCAGGTTAGCTCCTACGAGCAGTACTTC.

As regards this clone: This same CDR3 is encoded by further DNA sequences in the sample. CDR3 sequence: CSALRGETQYF. The DNA for the CDR3 is TGCAGTGCTCTCAGGGGAGAGACCCAGTACTTC. V is TRBV20-1 and J is TRBJ2-5; tentative D call: TRBD1 (6 bases). Trimming removed 5 bases at V and 4 bases at J, with 8 bases between. CDR1 is DFQATT and CDR2 is SNEGSKA in the germline V gene (reference sequence). The CDR3 sequence is 11 residues long.

V is TRBV20-1 and J is TRBJ2-7, with D unclear. The V gene lost 3 bases and the J gene lost 3 bases, with 15 bases spanning the gap. Per germline, CDR1 DFQATT and CDR2 SNEGSKA (reference sequence). There are 14 residues in the CDR3. CDR3 amino acids: CSASVVARGYEQYF. As DNA, the CDR3 is TGCAGTGCTAGTGTAGTAGCAAGAGGCTACGAGCAGTACTTC.

This rearrangement joins TRBV18 to TRBJ2-7; weak D call: TRBD2 (6 bases). The CDR3 totals 13 residues. Trimming removed 2 bases at V and 7 bases at J, with 12 bases between. The germline V gene has CDR1 KGHSH and CDR2 LQKENI. The CDR3 DNA is TGTGCCAGCTCACCAGGAGGGCATGGTGAGCAGTACTTC. This gives the protein CASSPGGHGEQYF.

The chain carries TRBV7-2 and TRBJ2-3, with TRBD2 matching 9 bases. Losses at the gene ends were 4 bases for V and 0 bases for J; bases not matched to a gene: 2. The CDR3 is made up of 15 amino acids. Germline V gives CDR1 SGHTA, CDR2 FQGNSA. In nucleotides, the CDR3 is TGTGCCAGCAGCTCTAGCGGGGATAGCACAGATACGCAGTATTTT. Translated, it gives CASSSSGDSTDTQYF.

The chain carries TRBV7-9 and TRBJ2-3; TRBD2 matches 10 bases. Germline V gives CDR1 SEHNR, CDR2 FQNEAQ (reference sequence). The CDR3 covers 15 residues. The junction had 3 bases not matched to a gene; V was cut back by 3 bases and J by 3 bases. This CDR3 is CASSFSGGITDTQYF. The DNA of the CDR3 is TGTGCCAGCAGCTTTAGCGGGGGGATAACAGATACGCAGTATTTT.

DNA for the CDR3: TGTGCCAGCAGCCAAGAGGCAGGGCAGAACACTGAAGCTTTCTTT. Protein product: CASSQEAGQNTEAFF. The chain couples TRBV4-2 to TRBJ1-1; possible D gene TRBD1, 5 bases. The CDR3 totals 15 residues. The V end was cut by 0 bases, the J end by 1 base, with 9 bases between. In germline, CDR1 is LGHNA, CDR2 YNFKEQ.

V gene TRBV7-9 combines with J gene TRBJ1-2, with D perhaps matching TRBD1 (5 bases). Looked up from germline, CDR1 is SEHNR and CDR2 is FQNEAQ (reference sequence). The CDR3 is 13 residues long. With 1 base removed from V and 8 bases from J, the gap between germline ends came to 11 bases. CDR3 loop: CASSLVAGYGYTF. As DNA, the CDR3 is TGTGCCAGCAGCTTAGTGGCAGGGTACGGCTACACCTTC.

The chain employs TRBV30 and TRBJ2-1; the match to TRBD2 covers 8 bases. Germline V gene sequence: CDR1 GTSNPN, CDR2 SVGIG (reference sequence). J gave up 7 bases and V 2 bases, and 7 bases lay outside the gene matches. CDR3 length equals 14 residues. As DNA, the CDR3 is TGTGCCTGGAGTTACGGGAGGGCCCCGAATGAGCAGTTCTTC. Translating it yields CAWSYGRAPNEQFF.

This clone was seen only once. The V and J genes are TRBV6-2 or TRBV6-3 and TRBJ1-5, with a weak D call TRBD1 (5 bases). Deletions cut 4 bases from V and 7 bases from J, with 20 bases between. The CDR3 runs to 16 residues. Looked up from germline, CDR1 is MNHEY and CDR2 is SVGEGT. The CDR3 DNA is TGTGCCAGCAGTTGGATCCCGGCACCGGGGGGGCAGCCCCAGCATTTT. Translated, it gives CASSWIPAPGGQPQHF.

The chain carries TRBV2 and TRBJ1-4; D is unresolved. The CDR3 runs to 12 residues. CDR1 is SNHLY, CDR2 FYNNEI, per germline. V was clipped by 5 bases and J by 8 bases, with 9 bases between them. The CDR3 sequence is CASSPAGEKLFF. The CDR3 DNA sequence: TGTGCCAGCAGTCCCGCGGGGGAAAAACTGTTTTTT.